These 4 T cell receptor beta chains share one sample of origin, sequenced in a study of post-analysis software for immune sequencing data. Unique molecular identifiers were built into the TCR beta cDNA libraries. TCRdb fed the PCR reads into MiXCR, producing one record per CDR3 protein. The data contain approximately 180,000 distinct CDR3 sequences, 30% of them singletons. The antigens for these receptors are not known. Study-level findings and limits: Among five TRBV segments more frequent in patients than controls were TRBV5-6, TRBV5-1 and TRBV20-1.

Sequenced: blood. These TCRs come from a girl aged 10 to 17 with multiple sclerosis.

This rearrangement joins TRBV5-1 to TRBJ2-7; possible D gene TRBD1, 6 bases. Germline V gives CDR1 SGHRS, CDR2 YFSETQ. Trimming took off 1 base at V and 6 bases at J, with 11 bases between the two ends. The CDR3 totals 13 residues. In DNA, the CDR3 is TGCGCCAGCAGCTTGTCAGGGGTAGGCGAGCAGTACTTC. Its translation is CASSLSGVGEQYF.

Written as DNA, the CDR3 is TGTGCCAGCAGCAACGGACAGGGAGAGAACACTGAAGCTTTCTTT. Residues: CASSNGQGENTEAFF. The gene calls are TRBV11-3 and TRBJ1-1; 8 positions agree with TRBD1. There are 15 residues in the CDR3. V lost 5 bases to trimming and J lost 1 base; unmatched junction nucleotides: 6. Looked up from germline, CDR1 is SGHNT and CDR2 is YENEEA.

This clonotype was detected a few times. The rearrangement joins TRBV12-3 or TRBV12-4 to TRBJ2-4; D gene ambiguous. This CDR3 contains 14 residues. The V end lost 6 bases, the J end lost 3 bases, and 12 bases lay between the germline ends. DNA for the CDR3: TGTGCCAGCAGCCTCGGGTCGTTCAAAAACATTCAGTACTTC. Translation gives CASSLGSFKNIQYF.

This clonotype has ten or more counts. The J gene is TRBJ2-7, the V gene TRBV6-5; 10 bases fit TRBD1. V shed 0 bases and J 4 bases; nucleotides not matched to a gene: 3. CDR1 is MNHEY, CDR2 SVGAGI, per germline. This CDR3 region has 15 residues. For the CDR3, the DNA is TGTGCCAGCAGTTACTCCGGACAGGGGGTGTACGAGCAGTACTTC. Translating it yields CASSYSGQGVYEQYF.